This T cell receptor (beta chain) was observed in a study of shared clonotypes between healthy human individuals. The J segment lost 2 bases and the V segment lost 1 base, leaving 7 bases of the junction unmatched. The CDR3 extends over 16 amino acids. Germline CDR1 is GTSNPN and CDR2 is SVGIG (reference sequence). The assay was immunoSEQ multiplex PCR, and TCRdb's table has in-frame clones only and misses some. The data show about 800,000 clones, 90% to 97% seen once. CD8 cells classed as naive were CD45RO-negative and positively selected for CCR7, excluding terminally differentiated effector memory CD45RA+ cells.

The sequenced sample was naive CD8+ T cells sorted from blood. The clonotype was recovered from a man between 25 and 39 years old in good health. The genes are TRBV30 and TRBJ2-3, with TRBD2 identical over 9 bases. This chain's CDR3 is CAWSGAGGTFTDTQYF. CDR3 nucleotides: TGTGCCTGGAGTGGAGCGGGAGGCACCTTCACAGATACGCAGTATTTT.